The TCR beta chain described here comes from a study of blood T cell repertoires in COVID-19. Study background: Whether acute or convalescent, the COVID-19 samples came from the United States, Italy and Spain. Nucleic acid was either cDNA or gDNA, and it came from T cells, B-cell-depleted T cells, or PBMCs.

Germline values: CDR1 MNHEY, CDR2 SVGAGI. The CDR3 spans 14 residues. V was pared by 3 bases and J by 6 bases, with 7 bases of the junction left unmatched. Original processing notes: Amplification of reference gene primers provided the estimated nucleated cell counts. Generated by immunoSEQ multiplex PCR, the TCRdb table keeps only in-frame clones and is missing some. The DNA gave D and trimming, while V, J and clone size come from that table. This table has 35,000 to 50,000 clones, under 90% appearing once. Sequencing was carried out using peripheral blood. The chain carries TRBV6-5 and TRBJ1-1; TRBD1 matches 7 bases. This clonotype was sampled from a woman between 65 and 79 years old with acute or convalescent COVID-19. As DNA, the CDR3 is TGTGCCAGCAGTTATCGACAGGGTGTGGCTGAAGCTTTCTTT. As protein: CASSYRQGVAEAFF.